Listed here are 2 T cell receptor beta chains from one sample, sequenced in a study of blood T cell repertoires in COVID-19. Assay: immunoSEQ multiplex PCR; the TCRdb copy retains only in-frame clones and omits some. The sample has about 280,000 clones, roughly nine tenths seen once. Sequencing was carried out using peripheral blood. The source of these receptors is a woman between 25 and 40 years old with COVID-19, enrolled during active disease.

This chain's CDR3 is CASSQNPGQGNTEAFF. Here the CDR3 DNA reads TGCGCCAGCAGCCAAAACCCGGGACAGGGGAACACTGAAGCTTTCTTT. The chain joins TRBV4-1 to TRBJ1-1; 9 bases map to TRBD1. In germline, CDR1 is MGHRA, CDR2 YSYEKL. The CDR3 extends over 16 amino acids. With 2 bases clipped from V and 1 base from J, the junction kept 5 bases outside the gene matches.

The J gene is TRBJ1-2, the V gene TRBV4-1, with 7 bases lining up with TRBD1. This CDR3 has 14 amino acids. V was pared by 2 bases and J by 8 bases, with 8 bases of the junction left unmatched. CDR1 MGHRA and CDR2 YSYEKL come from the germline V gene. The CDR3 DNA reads TGCGCCAGCAGCCAAACTCCAGGGGGACGCGGCTACACCTTC. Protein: CASSQTPGGRGYTF.